The sequence of this T cell receptor (beta chain) was determined in a study of blood T cell repertoires in COVID-19. Overall study: T cells, B-cell-depleted T cells, or PBMCs provided the cDNA or gDNA that served as material.

How the authors handled the data: Amplification from reference gene primers served as the basis for estimated nucleated cell counts. Assay: immunoSEQ multiplex PCR; the TCRdb copy retains only in-frame clones and omits some. For V, J and clone size, that table is used; D and trimming come from the DNA. The sample records 90,000 to 150,000 clones, 87% being singletons. This clonotype originated in a human donor in a cohort sampled during active COVID-19. Material for sequencing was peripheral blood.

The CDR3 DNA reads as TGTGCCAGTCTCCCGGGCAGGGCTGAGGACACTGAAGCTTTCTTT. Translation gives CASLPGRAEDTEAFF. This chain joins TRBV19 and TRBJ1-1, with a weak D call TRBD1 (5 bases). Germline V gene lookup returns CDR1 LNHDA and CDR2 SQIVND (reference sequence). The CDR3 runs 15 residues. V lost 8 bases and J 3 bases, leaving 19 bases between the germline ends. Full variable domain (missing parts from reference TRBV19 and TRBJ1-1): DGGITQSPKYLFRKEGQNVTLSCEQNLNHDAMYWYRQDPGQGLRLIYYSQIVNDFQKGDIAEGYSVSREKKESFPLTVTSAQKNPTAFYLCASLPGRAEDTEAFFGQGTRLTVV.